The present TCR beta chain was sequenced within a study of T cell repertoires in cytomegalovirus infection. The wider study: It was recently identified HLA-C-restricted and well-studied HLA-B-restricted CMV epitopes that the study used. Both a matching HLA type and CMV infection were indicated by public TCR beta signatures.

Germline-derived CDR1 and CDR2 are SGHVS and FNYEAQ. This CDR3 region has 13 residues. TCRdb itself ran the reads through MiXCR, one entry per CDR3 protein. Here the sample spans around 300,000 distinct CDR3 sequences, roughly 25% being singletons. Only one count was recorded for this clonotype. No antigen is known for it. An end of the junction differs from the germline gene, which may be a read error. J is TRBJ2-3 and V is TRBV7-6; D is uncertain. Sequenced here: cultured PBMCs, sampled from culture after CMV antigen stimulation. This TCR derives from a human donor in good health (CMV status not recorded). Some clones in this sample may be carry-over from other donors' samples. DNA for the CDR3: TGTGCTAGCAGCCCCAATACTCTAGATACGCAGTATTTT. Encoded protein: CASSPNTLDTQYF.